Sequencing of this T cell receptor beta chain was carried out in a study of blood T cells in healthy people across ages. Germline CDR1 and CDR2: SEHNR and FQNEAQ (reference sequence). J gave up 4 bases and V 1 base, and 3 bases lay outside the gene matches. This CDR3 is built from 15 residues. Together with a sample-barcoded 5' primer, a J-beta primer mix was included in a second PCR lasting about 7 to 11 cycles. MiXCR was run by TCRdb on the 5' RACE reads, yielding one entry per CDR3 protein. The sample yields hundreds of thousands of distinct CDR3 sequences, approximately 24% seen once. These data are also associated with another study on T cells of mothers and their children. That study reports: Three healthy Caucasian mothers and their six children donated. Over 8 million TCR beta CDR3 reads were obtained from each mother, and about 3 million from each child. Nobody spotted any persistent microchimeric T cell clones.

The chain joins TRBV7-9 to TRBJ2-5, with 10 nucleotides matching TRBD2. The TCR sequence derives from a boy between 10 and 17 years old in good health. The specimen sequenced was blood. As DNA, the CDR3 is TGTGCCAGCAGCTTAGAGCGGGAGGGCCGAGAGACCCAGTACTTC. This sequence encodes CASSLEREGRETQYF.